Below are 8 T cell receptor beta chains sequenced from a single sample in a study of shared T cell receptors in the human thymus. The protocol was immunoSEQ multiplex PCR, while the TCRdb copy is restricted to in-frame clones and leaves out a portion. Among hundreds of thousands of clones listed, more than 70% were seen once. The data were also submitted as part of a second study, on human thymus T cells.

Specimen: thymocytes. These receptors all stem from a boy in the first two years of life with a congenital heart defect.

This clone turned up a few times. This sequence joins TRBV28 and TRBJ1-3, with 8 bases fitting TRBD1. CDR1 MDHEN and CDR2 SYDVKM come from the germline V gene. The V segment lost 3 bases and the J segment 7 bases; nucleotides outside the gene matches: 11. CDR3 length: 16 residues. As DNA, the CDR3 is TGTGCCAGCAGTTTTAGTGTTCAGGGGGCGCCGAACACCATATATTTT. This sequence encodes CASSFSVQGAPNTIYF.

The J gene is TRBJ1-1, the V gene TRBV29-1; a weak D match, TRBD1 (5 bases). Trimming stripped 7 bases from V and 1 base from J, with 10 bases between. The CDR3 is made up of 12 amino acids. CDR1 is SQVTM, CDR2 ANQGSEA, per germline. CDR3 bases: TGCAGCGCGACGACAGCGAACACTGAAGCTTTCTTT. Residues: CSATTANTEAFF.

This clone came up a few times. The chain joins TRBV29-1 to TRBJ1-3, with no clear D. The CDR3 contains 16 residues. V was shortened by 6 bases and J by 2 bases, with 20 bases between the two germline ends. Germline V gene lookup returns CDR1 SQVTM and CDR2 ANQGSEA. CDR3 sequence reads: CSVDSRDNTPGNTIYF. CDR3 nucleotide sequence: TGCAGCGTGGATTCGAGAGACAATACGCCTGGAAACACCATATATTTT.

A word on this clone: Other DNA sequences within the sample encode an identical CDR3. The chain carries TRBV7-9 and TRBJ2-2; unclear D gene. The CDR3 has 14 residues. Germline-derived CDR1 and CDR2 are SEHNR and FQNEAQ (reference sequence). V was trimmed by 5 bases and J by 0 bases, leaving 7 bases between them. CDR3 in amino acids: CASSLDTNTGELFF. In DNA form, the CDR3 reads TGTGCCAGCAGCCTCGACACGAACACCGGGGAGCTGTTTTTT.

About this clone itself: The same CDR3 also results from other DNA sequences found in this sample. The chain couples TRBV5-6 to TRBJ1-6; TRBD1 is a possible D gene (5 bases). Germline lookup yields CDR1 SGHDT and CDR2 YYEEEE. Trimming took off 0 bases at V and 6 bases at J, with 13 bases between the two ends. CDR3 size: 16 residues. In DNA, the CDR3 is TGTGCCAGCAGCTTGGTATGGCAGGGTCGTAATTCACCCCTCCACTTT. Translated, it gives CASSLVWQGRNSPLHF.

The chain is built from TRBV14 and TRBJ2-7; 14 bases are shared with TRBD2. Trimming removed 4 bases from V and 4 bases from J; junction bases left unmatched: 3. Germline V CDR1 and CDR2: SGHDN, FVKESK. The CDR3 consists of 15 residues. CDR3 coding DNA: TGTGCCAGCAGCCCGGGACTAGCGGGAGTATACGAGCAGTACTTC. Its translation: CASSPGLAGVYEQYF.

CDR3 DNA sequence: TGTGCCAGCAGCTTGGTTCTAGGCTACGAGCAGTACTTC. This translates into CASSLVLGYEQYF. The V and J genes are TRBV7-3 and TRBJ2-7; D is unclear. The CDR3 totals 13 residues. Germline V gene sequence: CDR1 SGHTA, CDR2 FQGTGA. Deletions cut 3 bases from V and 3 bases from J, with 9 bases between.

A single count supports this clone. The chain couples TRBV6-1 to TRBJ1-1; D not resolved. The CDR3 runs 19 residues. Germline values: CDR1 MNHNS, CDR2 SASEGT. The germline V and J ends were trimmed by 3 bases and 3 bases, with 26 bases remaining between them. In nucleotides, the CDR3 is TGTGCCAGCAGTGAGCCTACACTGTCCGTCAGATTGGAGTACACTGAAGCTTTCTTT. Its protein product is CASSEPTLSVRLEYTEAFF.